A selection of T cell receptor beta chains follows, all from one sample in a study of human T cells and chemical hapten exposure. TCRdb itself ran the RACE reads through MiXCR, one entry per CDR3 protein. This table has roughly 360,000 distinct CDR3 sequences, 4.8% appearing once. Sequences were derived from whole blood, sampled in connection with sensitization to the hapten diphenylcyclopropenone (DPC). These TCRs come from a woman aged 45-65 years with alopecia areata. Some clones in this sample may be carry-over from other donors' samples. CDR3s include the opening cysteine and the closing phenylalanine or tryptophan. Fields, in order: V gene, D gene, J gene, clone size, CDR3 DNA, CDR3 protein. A D gene is named only where the DNA matches it firmly. Clone size is not always given. Where it is, it says once, few, many or a class for expanded clones.

V: TRBV27; D: TRBD1; J: TRBJ1-1; size: .; DNA: TGTGTCAGCGGGCAGGGGGCGAGGGGCACTGAAGCTTTCTTT; CDR3: CVSGQGARGTEAFF
V: TRBV9; D: TRBD1; J: TRBJ1-4; size: many; DNA: TGTGCCAGCAGCGCTGGGACAGGGTGGGAAAAACTGTTTTTT; CDR3: CASSAGTGWEKLFF
V: TRBV4-3; D: TRBD2; J: TRBJ2-5; size: many; DNA: TGCGCCAGCAGCCAAGAACTAGCGGGAGGAACCCCAAGAGGATCCCAGTACTTC; CDR3: CASSQELAGGTPRGSQYF
V: TRBV7-2; D: TRBD2; J: TRBJ2-3; size: many; DNA: TGTGCCAGCGCCGGATGGACTAGCGGGGGATTTGATACGCAGTATTTT; CDR3: CASAGWTSGGFDTQYF
V: TRBV6-5; D: .; J: TRBJ1-5; size: many; DNA: TGTGCCAGCAGTTACGCCAGGTCGGGACAGCCCCAGCATTTT; CDR3: CASSYARSGQPQHF
V: TRBV7-2; D: .; J: TRBJ1-1; size: .; DNA: TGTGCCAGCAGCGTGACCGCAAGGGGGGTCACTGAAGCTTTCTTT; CDR3: CASSVTARGVTEAFF
V: TRBV7-8; D: TRBD1; J: TRBJ1-4; size: .; DNA: TGTGCCAGCAGCTTCCCGCCCCCGGGACAGATTGCAACTAATGAAAAACTGTTTTTT; CDR3: CASSFPPPGQIATNEKLFF
V: TRBV5-1; D: .; J: TRBJ1-6; size: many; DNA: TGCGCCAGCAGCTTGGAGGCCGGAGGGAATTCACCCCTCCACTTT; CDR3: CASSLEAGGNSPLHF
V: TRBV29-1; D: TRBD2; J: TRBJ2-7; size: many; DNA: TGCAGCACTAGGACTAGCGGAACCTACGAGCAGTACTTC; CDR3: CSTRTSGTYEQYF
V: TRBV7-9; D: TRBD1; J: TRBJ2-7; size: many; DNA: TGTGCCAGCAGCGGCCGGGACAGGTTCTACGAGCAGTACTTC; CDR3: CASSGRDRFYEQYF
V: TRBV20-1; D: TRBD2; J: TRBJ2-7; size: few; DNA: TGCAGTGCTAGAGGGACTAGCTCCGAGCAGTACTTC; CDR3: CSARGTSSEQYF
V: TRBV7-3; D: .; J: TRBJ1-1; size: many; DNA: TGTGCCAGCAGCTTACAGGGTGAAGGCACTGAAGCTTTCTTT; CDR3: CASSLQGEGTEAFF
V: TRBV14; D: .; J: TRBJ2-3; size: .; DNA: TGTGCCAGCAGCCGCGTGTCGAAGGATACGCAGTATTTT; CDR3: CASSRVSKDTQYF
V: TRBV12-5; D: .; J: TRBJ2-3; size: many; DNA: TGTGCTAGTGGCGTACTCCCCACAGATACGCAGTATTTT; CDR3: CASGVLPTDTQYF
V: TRBV24-1; D: .; J: TRBJ1-5; size: many; DNA: TGTGCCACCAGTGAACCCCAGAAGCCCCAGCATTTT; CDR3: CATSEPQKPQHF
V: TRBV20-1; D: .; J: TRBJ1-5; size: few; DNA: TGCAGTGCTAGTTTAGGGACATCCTATAGCAATCAGCCCCAGCATTTT; CDR3: CSASLGTSYSNQPQHF
V: TRBV7-9; D: .; J: TRBJ2-1; size: .; DNA: TGTGCCAGCAGCTTAAGAAGGCAGGGCCTTCGAGATGAGCAGTTCTTC; CDR3: CASSLRRQGLRDEQFF
V: TRBV24-1; D: .; J: TRBJ2-2; size: many; DNA: TGTGCCACCAGTTCAGAGGGGAACACCGGGGAGCTGTTTTTT; CDR3: CATSSEGNTGELFF
V: TRBV12-3/TRBV12-4; D: .; J: TRBJ1-1; size: .; DNA: TGTGCCAGCAGTCAAAGCACTGAAGCTTTCTTT; CDR3: CASSQSTEAFF
V: TRBV12-3/TRBV12-4; D: .; J: TRBJ1-1; size: many; DNA: TGTGCCAGCAGTTCAGCTGGACAGCACACTGAAGCTTTCTTT; CDR3: CASSSAGQHTEAFF
V: TRBV20-1; D: TRBD1; J: TRBJ1-4; size: many; DNA: TGCAGTGCGCGGGACAGACTTGGAACTAATGAAAAACTGTTTTTT; CDR3: CSARDRLGTNEKLFF
V: TRBV6-2/TRBV6-3; D: .; J: TRBJ2-7; size: few; DNA: TGTGCCAGCAGTTCTGACCGTTATTACGAGCAGTACTTC; CDR3: CASSSDRYYEQYF
V: TRBV20-1; D: .; J: TRBJ1-1; size: many; DNA: TGCAGTGCTTCCAGGGAGGCCACTGAAGCTTTCTTT; CDR3: CSASREATEAFF
V: TRBV28; D: .; J: TRBJ1-3; size: many; DNA: TGTGCCAGCAGGTTAGGGTTCTTCTCTGGAAACACCATATATTTT; CDR3: CASRLGFFSGNTIYF
V: TRBV6-2/TRBV6-3; D: .; J: TRBJ2-2; size: many; DNA: TGTGCCAGCAGTTACTCGCAGGAGCTGTTTTTT; CDR3: CASSYSQELFF
V: TRBV6-6; D: TRBD2; J: TRBJ2-7; size: many; DNA: TGTGCCAGCAGCTCGTATACTAGCGGGGGGGGAAACGAGCAGTACTTC; CDR3: CASSSYTSGGGNEQYF
V: TRBV19; D: TRBD2; J: TRBJ2-7; size: many; DNA: TGTGCCAGTAGTATAGAAGCGGGGGTCACCTACGAGCAGTACTTC; CDR3: CASSIEAGVTYEQYF
V: TRBV29-1; D: .; J: TRBJ2-2; size: many; DNA: TGCAGCGGTACACGGGGGGCTGGCAGCACCGGGGAGCTGTTTTTT; CDR3: CSGTRGAGSTGELFF
V: TRBV5-1; D: .; J: TRBJ1-1; size: many; DNA: TGCGCCAGCAGATATGACATGGACAGAGAAGCTTTCTTT; CDR3: CASRYDMDREAFF
V: TRBV5-4; D: TRBD2; J: TRBJ2-6; size: few; DNA: TGTGCCAGCAGCCAGGGAGGGGCAGGACCATCTTCTGGGGCCAACGTCCTGACTTTC; CDR3: CASSQGGAGPSSGANVLTF
V: TRBV29-1; D: .; J: TRBJ2-7; size: many; DNA: TGCAGCGTTGATGGGATTCCATCCTACGAGCAGTACTTC; CDR3: CSVDGIPSYEQYF
V: TRBV2; D: .; J: TRBJ2-6; size: many; DNA: TGTGCCAGCAAGAGCGGAGGGCTGACTGGGGCCAACGTCCTGACTTTC; CDR3: CASKSGGLTGANVLTF
V: TRBV29-1; D: TRBD2; J: TRBJ2-1; size: many; DNA: TGCAGCGTAACTAGCGGGCTTGGCGATGAGCAGTTCTTC; CDR3: CSVTSGLGDEQFF
V: TRBV3-1; D: TRBD1; J: TRBJ1-6; size: .; DNA: TGTGCCAGCAGCCAAGAGCCAGGGGGAAATTCACCCCTCCACTTT; CDR3: CASSQEPGGNSPLHF
V: TRBV5-1; D: .; J: TRBJ2-3; size: many; DNA: TGCGCCAGCAGCCCGGACGGAGTTAGCACAGATACGCAGTATTTT; CDR3: CASSPDGVSTDTQYF
V: TRBV4-1; D: .; J: TRBJ1-2; size: many; DNA: TGCGCCAGCAGCCAAGAAAGGGGCGAGGGCTATGGCTACACCTTC; CDR3: CASSQERGEGYGYTF
V: TRBV20-1; D: TRBD2; J: TRBJ2-2; size: few; DNA: TGCAGTGCTCCAACCCCAGCGGGGGCGAACACCGGGGAGCTGTTTTTT; CDR3: CSAPTPAGANTGELFF
V: TRBV11-2; D: TRBD2; J: TRBJ2-3; size: .; DNA: TGTGCCAGCAGCTTAGGAGTGCGGGAGCCGTATTTT; CDR3: CASSLGVREPYF
V: TRBV15; D: .; J: TRBJ1-5; size: .; DNA: TGTGCCACCAGCAGAGATGTCAGCAATCAGCCCCAGCATTTT; CDR3: CATSRDVSNQPQHF
V: TRBV2; D: TRBD2; J: TRBJ2-1; size: few; DNA: TGTGCCAGCAGCACGGGACTAGCGGGAACATATGAGCAGTTCTTC; CDR3: CASSTGLAGTYEQFF
V: TRBV6-5; D: .; J: TRBJ1-6; size: .; DNA: TGTGCCAGCAGTTACTCTTCACTGGACCCCCTCCACTTT; CDR3: CASSYSSLDPLHF
V: TRBV19; D: TRBD2; J: TRBJ2-1; size: many; DNA: TGTGCCAGTAGTATCCGCCTAGCGGGGGGATACAATGAGCAGTTCTTC; CDR3: CASSIRLAGGYNEQFF
V: TRBV28; D: .; J: TRBJ2-7; size: many; DNA: TGTGCCAGCAGTTGGGCGTCCTACGAGCAGTACTTC; CDR3: CASSWASYEQYF
V: TRBV27; D: .; J: TRBJ1-1; size: many; DNA: TGTGCCAGCAGTCCGGACAGCATGAACACTGAAGCTTTCTTT; CDR3: CASSPDSMNTEAFF
V: TRBV15; D: .; J: TRBJ1-2; size: few; DNA: TGTGCCACCAGCGATGGCAGGGCTGACTATGGCTACACCTTC; CDR3: CATSDGRADYGYTF
V: TRBV6-1; D: TRBD2; J: TRBJ2-3; size: many; DNA: TGTGCCAGCAGGGGACTAGCGGGAGGGCTCGGAGATACGCAGTATTTT; CDR3: CASRGLAGGLGDTQYF
V: TRBV20-1; D: .; J: TRBJ2-2; size: .; DNA: TGCAGTGCTCCCGGGACTCCCTATGACGGGGAGCTGTTTTTT; CDR3: CSAPGTPYDGELFF
V: TRBV28; D: .; J: TRBJ2-6; size: many; DNA: TGTGCCAGCAGTTCTGTAGCCGGGGCCAACGTCCTGACTTTC; CDR3: CASSSVAGANVLTF
V: TRBV6-2/TRBV6-3; D: .; J: TRBJ1-2; size: .; DNA: TGTGCCAGTAGGACATTGGACCATGGCTACACCTTC; CDR3: CASRTLDHGYTF
V: TRBV12-3/TRBV12-4; D: .; J: TRBJ2-2; size: .; DNA: TGTGCCAGCAGTCCTCAGGGGGGGCGGCTGTTTTTT; CDR3: CASSPQGGRLFF
V: TRBV7-2; D: .; J: TRBJ2-2; size: many; DNA: TGTGCCAGCAGCGACAGGCCTGCCGGGGAGCTGTTTTTT; CDR3: CASSDRPAGELFF
V: TRBV9; D: TRBD2; J: TRBJ2-3; size: few; DNA: TGTGCCAGCACCGTGGGGACTATCAGCACAGATACGCAGTATTTT; CDR3: CASTVGTISTDTQYF